This T cell receptor (beta chain) was identified in a study of T cell changes during pregnancy in multiple sclerosis. Trimming removed 4 bases at V and 7 bases at J, with 8 bases between. Germline V lookup: CDR1 SGDLS, CDR2 YYNGEE. CDR3 length equals 12 residues. Some clones are missing from TCRdb's copy, which holds only in-frame ones; the method was immunoSEQ multiplex PCR. Here the sample spans 50,000 to 75,000 clones, 75% to 95% being singletons. The chain couples TRBV9 to TRBJ1-4; no definite D call. The TCR comes from a female donor in good health, enrolled as a control in a pregnancy study. The sample was peripheral blood, taken after pregnancy. The CDR3 protein is CASSFSGEKLFF. The CDR3 DNA reads TGTGCCAGCAGCTTCTCCGGTGAAAAACTGTTTTTT.